Each of the 15 T cell receptor beta chains below was sequenced from the same sample in a study of T cell responses to AZD1222 COVID-19 vaccine. Assay used: immunoSEQ multiplex PCR; TCRdb lists only in-frame clones, some missing. The data show about 76,000 clones, roughly 80% seen once. The sequences come from peripheral blood, collected 28 days after the second dose of the MenACWY control vaccine. The receptors stem from an adult who received the MenACWY meningococcal vaccine as a control.

The sample holds one count of this clone. The chain employs TRBV18 and TRBJ2-7; 7 bases are a match to TRBD1. The CDR3 consists of 15 residues. CDR1 and CDR2 (germline): KGHSH, LQKENI. V lost 1 base, J lost 4 bases, and 7 bases stayed unmatched. The CDR3 region is CASSPRTGVPYEQYF. The CDR3, as DNA: TGTGCCAGCTCACCACGAACAGGGGTCCCTTACGAGCAGTACTTC.

This sequence joins TRBV29-1 and TRBJ2-3, with 9 positions matching TRBD2. Germline V gene lookup returns CDR1 SQVTM and CDR2 ANQGSEA. Trimming at V came to 4 bases and at J to 2 bases, leaving 7 bases not matched to a gene. This CDR3 has 15 residues. CDR3 protein: CSVGAAGGPTDTQYF. The CDR3 coding sequence is TGCAGCGTTGGGGCAGCGGGGGGCCCCACAGATACGCAGTATTTT.

A single count supports this clone. The chain recombines TRBV27 with TRBJ1-5; tentative D call: TRBD1 (5 bases). Germline assignment: CDR1 MNHEY and CDR2 SMNVEV (reference sequence). Trimming took off 6 bases at V and 3 bases at J, with 15 bases between the two ends. The length of the CDR3 is 15 residues. CDR3 sequence (DNA): TGTGCCAGCAGACGGGACCAGGGTACCAATCAGCCCCAGCATTTT. Its protein product is CASRRDQGTNQPQHF.

The rearrangement joins TRBV6-5 to TRBJ1-1; no definite D call. This CDR3 spans 12 amino acids. The V end lost 6 bases, the J end lost 5 bases, and 10 bases lay between the germline ends. Germline-derived CDR1 and CDR2 are MNHEY and SVGAGI. The CDR3 sequence is CASRNPRTEAFF. The CDR3 DNA reads as TGTGCCAGCAGGAACCCCCGGACTGAAGCTTTCTTT.

J is TRBJ2-1 and V is TRBV28; 10 bases are shared with TRBD1. The germline V gene has CDR1 MDHEN and CDR2 SYDVKM. Trimming took 5 bases from V and 10 from J; bases not matched to a gene: 11. This CDR3 is 15 amino acids long. CDR3 sequence: CASSPVRDRGREQFF. Here the CDR3 DNA reads TGTGCCAGCAGTCCCGTCCGGGACAGGGGAAGGGAGCAGTTCTTC.

This clone was seen only a few times. This rearrangement joins TRBV29-1 to TRBJ1-1; no clear D gene. The V end lost 4 bases, the J end lost 7 bases, and 10 bases lay between the germline ends. The germline V gene encodes CDR1 SQVTM and CDR2 ANQGSEA. This CDR3 is built from 11 residues. The CDR3 loop is CSVGEGNEAFF. CDR3 in DNA: TGCAGCGTTGGAGAAGGCAATGAAGCTTTCTTT.

The chain couples TRBV19 to TRBJ2-3; 8 positions agree with TRBD2. The CDR3 has 14 residues. Losses at the gene ends were 10 bases for V and 2 bases for J; bases not matched to a gene: 8. Germline V CDR1 and CDR2: LNHDA, SQIVND (reference sequence). The CDR3 protein is CATSWRGDTDTQYF. CDR3 DNA: TGTGCCACCTCGTGGCGGGGGGACACAGATACGCAGTATTTT.

The chain combines TRBV2 with TRBJ2-7; 10 bases match TRBD1. Looked up from germline, CDR1 is SNHLY and CDR2 is FYNNEI. The CDR3 is 14 residues long. With V trimmed by 6 bases and J by 6 bases, 8 bases remained unmatched. This CDR3 reads CASRNSGTGVEQYF. In DNA form, the CDR3 reads TGTGCCAGCAGAAATTCCGGGACAGGGGTCGAGCAGTACTTC.

The chain couples TRBV5-8 to TRBJ2-1; TRBD2 agrees at 9 bases. The trim removed 2 bases at V and 0 bases at J, leaving 12 bases unmatched. In germline, CDR1 is SGHTS, CDR2 YDEGEE. This CDR3 has 19 amino acids. The CDR3 here is CASSFQLLAGGPSYNEQFF. CDR3 DNA: TGTGCCAGCAGCTTCCAATTACTAGCGGGTGGGCCCTCCTACAATGAGCAGTTCTTC.

This chain joins TRBV5-4 and TRBJ1-1; D is unresolved. Germline CDR1 SGHNT, CDR2 YYREEE (reference sequence). The CDR3 extends over 14 amino acids. V was shortened by 4 bases and J by 1 base, with 11 bases between the two germline ends. The CDR3, as DNA: TGTGCCAGCAGCCCCCAAGGCGGGAACACTGAAGCTTTCTTT. As protein: CASSPQGGNTEAFF. The variable domain in full, completed from reference TRBV5-4 and TRBJ1-1, reads ETGVTQSPTHLIKTRGQQVTLRCSSQSGHNTVSWYQQALGQGPQFIFQYYREEENGRGNFPPRFSGLQFPNYSSELNVNALELDDSALYLCASSPQGGNTEAFFGQGTRLTVV.

The chain couples TRBV5-5 to TRBJ2-5; TRBD2 might be the D (6 bases). The V and J ends lost 4 bases and 4 bases respectively, with 14 bases between them. Germline V lookup: CDR1 SGHKS, CDR2 YYEKEE (reference sequence). The CDR3 contains 14 residues. Here the CDR3 reads CASSLGLPPETQYF. As DNA, the CDR3 is TGTGCCAGCAGCCTCGGACTACCGCCAGAGACCCAGTACTTC.

The rearrangement links TRBV6-2 or TRBV6-3 to TRBJ2-5; D is unresolved. Germline V gene sequence: CDR1 MNHEY, CDR2 SVGEGT. With 2 bases removed from V and 0 bases from J, the gap between germline ends came to 25 bases. The CDR3 totals 20 residues. The DNA of the CDR3 is TGTGCCAGCAGTTACACAAATGCCACGGGCGACGTAATGTACCAAGAGACCCAGTACTTC. Its protein is CASSYTNATGDVMYQETQYF.

This chain uses TRBV19 with TRBJ2-7; D not resolved. V gave up 0 bases and J gave up 6 bases, with 15 bases separating them. Germline-derived CDR1 and CDR2 are LNHDA and SQIVND (reference sequence). The CDR3 length is 15 residues. For the CDR3, the DNA is TGTGCCAGTAGTATAGATCACGATGGAGTGCGCGAGCAGTACTTC. Translating it yields CASSIDHDGVREQYF.

V is TRBV4-1 and J is TRBJ1-5; 7 bases agree with TRBD1. This CDR3 spans 16 amino acids. From germline, CDR1 is MGHRA and CDR2 YSYEKL. J gave up 6 bases and V 3 bases, and 11 bases lay outside the gene matches. The CDR3 sequence is CASSHSIGGRGQPQHF. CDR3 in DNA: TGCGCCAGCAGCCATTCGATAGGGGGCAGAGGTCAGCCCCAGCATTTT.

The CDR3 bases are TGTGCCTGGAGTGTCGACGTACAGACGAATGAAAAACTGTTTTTT. Translated, it gives CAWSVDVQTNEKLFF. The chain links TRBV30 to TRBJ1-4; no reliable D call. The CDR3 loop spans 15 amino acids. Germline V lookup: CDR1 GTSNPN, CDR2 SVGIG (reference sequence). The ends were cut back, 0 bases at V and 5 bases at J, with 13 bases in the middle.